The 17 T cell receptor beta chains below come from one sample, sequenced in a study of shared clonotypes between healthy human individuals. Sequencing was performed with immunoSEQ multiplex PCR; in TCRdb, only in-frame clones are kept and a portion is missing. The data contain roughly 2.5 million clones, approximately 90% of them singletons. The sample consisted of naive CD4+ T cells sorted from blood. Noted subset: CD45RA+ positively selected. These receptor sequences come from a man aged 18 to 29 in good health.

Here the CDR3 reads CASSEAGGLNEQFF. The CDR3, as DNA: TGTGCCAGCAGTGAGGCGGGGGGTCTCAATGAGCAGTTCTTC. The chain recombines TRBV6-1 with TRBJ2-1; 8 nucleotides match TRBD2. The CDR3 extends over 14 amino acids. CDR1 and CDR2 (germline): MNHNS, SASEGT. J was trimmed by 6 bases and V by 3 bases; bases with no gene match: 4.

This chain joins TRBV27 and TRBJ1-2; 12 bases agree with TRBD1. Looked up from germline, CDR1 is MNHEY and CDR2 is SMNVEV (reference sequence). The CDR3 length is 19 residues. After removal of 2 bases from V and 0 bases from J, the junction contained 10 bases not matched to a gene. CDR3 protein: CASSLRGTGGTPTNYGYTF. The DNA of the CDR3 is TGTGCCAGCAGTTTAAGGGGGACAGGGGGCACCCCCACTAACTATGGCTACACCTTC.

This clone was seen once. The same CDR3 also results from other DNA sequences found in this sample. The chain employs TRBV5-1 and TRBJ1-2; TRBD1 matches 9 bases. V was pared by 3 bases and J by 8 bases, with 8 bases of the junction left unmatched. There are 14 residues in the CDR3. Per germline, CDR1 SGHRS and CDR2 YFSETQ. CDR3 coding DNA: TGCGCCAGCAGCTCGCTACAGGGGGCCGGCGGCTACACCTTC. It codes for CASSSLQGAGGYTF.

The chain combines TRBV2 with TRBJ2-5; D is perhaps TRBD2 (6 bases). V lost 3 bases and J 9 bases, leaving 17 bases between the germline ends. This CDR3 spans 14 amino acids. In germline, CDR1 is SNHLY, CDR2 FYNNEI. The CDR3 loop is CASSEGTGARSQYF. CDR3 coding DNA: TGTGCCAGCAGTGAGGGGACTGGGGCTCGGTCCCAGTACTTC.

This chain uses TRBV30 with TRBJ2-1; D remains ambiguous. The CDR3 is made up of 14 amino acids. Germline V gives CDR1 GTSNPN, CDR2 SVGIG (reference sequence). The V end was cut by 0 bases, the J end by 2 bases, with 8 bases between. This CDR3 reads CAWSVGPAYNEQFF. The CDR3 DNA is TGTGCCTGGAGTGTAGGGCCCGCCTACAATGAGCAGTTCTTC.

The gene calls are TRBV30 and TRBJ2-7; either TRBD1 or TRBD2 may supply D (5 bases each). The CDR3 is 13 residues long. Per germline, CDR1 GTSNPN and CDR2 SVGIG (reference sequence). The V end was cut by 3 bases, the J end by 4 bases, with 13 bases between. The CDR3 DNA sequence: TGTGCCTGGAGCGGGACGGTGGGATACGAGCAGTACTTC. Its translation is CAWSGTVGYEQYF.

The J gene is TRBJ2-5, the V gene TRBV18; D uncertain. The CDR3 contains 15 residues. Germline V gene sequence: CDR1 KGHSH, CDR2 LQKENI. Trimming cost V 6 bases and J 5 bases, with 19 bases left between them. The CDR3, as DNA: TGTGCCAGCTCGCCTTTAGTGGGCCTGGGGGAGACCCAGTACTTC. Its translation: CASSPLVGLGETQYF.

The chain combines TRBV28 with TRBJ1-5; D remains unclear. V lost 3 bases, J lost 8 bases, and 8 bases lay in between. The CDR3 length is 12 residues. Germline CDR1 MDHEN, CDR2 SYDVKM. In DNA, the CDR3 is TGTGCCAGCAGTTTCAGTAGCGAGCCCCAGCATTTT. Its translation is CASSFSSEPQHF.

V gene TRBV9 combines with J gene TRBJ2-5; D not certain. V lost 0 bases and J 3 bases, leaving 9 bases between the germline ends. From germline, CDR1 is SGDLS and CDR2 YYNGEE. The CDR3 is made up of 14 amino acids. The CDR3 DNA follows: TGTGCCAGCAGCGTAGAAGGGAATAAAGAGACCCAGTACTTC. Translation gives CASSVEGNKETQYF.

This CDR3 is CASSQDDRGNYEQYF. CDR3 nucleotides: TGTGCCAGCAGCCAAGATGACAGGGGAAACTACGAGCAGTACTTC. This chain joins TRBV4-2 and TRBJ2-7; TRBD1 aligns across 8 bases. The CDR3 covers 15 residues. J lost 3 bases, V lost 0 bases, and 4 bases had no gene match. Germline V gene sequence: CDR1 LGHNA, CDR2 YNFKEQ.

Only one count was recorded for this clone. J is TRBJ2-1 and V is TRBV9; 7 nucleotides agree with TRBD2. The CDR3 covers 15 residues. V lost 4 bases and J lost 2; bases outside the gene matches: 6. From germline, CDR1 is SGDLS and CDR2 YYNGEE. In DNA form, the CDR3 reads TGTGCCAGCAGCCCGGGGGGAGGGACCTACAATGAGCAGTTCTTC. Amino acid sequence: CASSPGGGTYNEQFF.

This chain uses TRBV19 with TRBJ2-6; D is possibly TRBD1 (5 bases). Germline V gives CDR1 LNHDA, CDR2 SQIVND (reference sequence). V lost 9 bases, J lost 2 bases, and 11 bases lay in between. CDR3 length: 14 residues. Here the CDR3 reads CASFGHTGANVLTF. In nucleotides, the CDR3 is TGTGCCAGCTTTGGACATACTGGGGCCAACGTCCTGACTTTC.

The chain recombines TRBV27 with TRBJ1-2; 11 positions agree with TRBD1. The CDR3 extends over 16 amino acids. Germline V gene sequence: CDR1 MNHEY, CDR2 SMNVEV (reference sequence). After removal of 3 bases from V and 4 bases from J, the junction contained 7 bases not matched to a gene. CDR3: CASSLEPGQGVYGYTF. In nucleotides, the CDR3 is TGTGCCAGCAGTTTGGAACCGGGACAGGGGGTCTATGGCTACACCTTC.

The gene calls are TRBV28 and TRBJ1-6, with D unresolved. The CDR3 runs to 15 residues. Germline V gene data show CDR1 as MDHEN and CDR2 as SYDVKM. Trimming left V 4 bases short and J 5 bases short, with 12 bases between. The CDR3 DNA follows: TGTGCCAGCAGTTCGAACCGAGGACATAATTCACCCCTCCACTTT. Its protein is CASSSNRGHNSPLHF.

This chain joins TRBV5-1 and TRBJ1-1; D ambiguous. V was cut by 2 bases and J by 11 bases, with 10 bases left in between. Germline CDR1 and CDR2: SGHRS and YFSETQ. The CDR3 contains 11 residues. In DNA form, the CDR3 reads TGCGCCAGCAGCTTAGGGTCGGATGCTTTCTTT. This encodes CASSLGSDAFF.

CDR3 sequence: CASSLLETPEQFF. The CDR3 DNA reads as TGTGCCAGCAGCTTATTAGAGACACCTGAGCAGTTCTTC. The rearrangement joins TRBV5-6 to TRBJ2-1, with unresolved D. The germline V gene encodes CDR1 SGHDT and CDR2 YYEEEE. The CDR3 is made up of 13 amino acids. Trimming pared 2 bases from V and 9 bases from J, leaving 12 bases between.

The chain carries TRBV5-1 and TRBJ1-1; tentatively, D is TRBD1 (5 bases). The V end was cut by 3 bases, the J end by 4 bases, with 16 bases between. Germline CDR1 and CDR2: SGHRS and YFSETQ. This CDR3 region has 15 residues. CDR3 DNA sequence: TGCGCCAGCAGCTCTGGACATGGTTCGTTCACTGAAGCTTTCTTT. Translating gives CASSSGHGSFTEAFF.